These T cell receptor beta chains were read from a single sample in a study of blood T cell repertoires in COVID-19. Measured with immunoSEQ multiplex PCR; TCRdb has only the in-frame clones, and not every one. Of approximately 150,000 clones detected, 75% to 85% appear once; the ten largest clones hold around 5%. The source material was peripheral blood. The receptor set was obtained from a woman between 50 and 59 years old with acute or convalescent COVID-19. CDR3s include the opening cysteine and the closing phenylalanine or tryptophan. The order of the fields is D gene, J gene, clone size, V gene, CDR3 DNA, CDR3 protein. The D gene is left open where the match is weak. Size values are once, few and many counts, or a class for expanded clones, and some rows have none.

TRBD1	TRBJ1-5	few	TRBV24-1	TGTGCCACCAGTAAACAGGGGGGAAATCAGCCCCAGCATTTT	CATSKQGGNQPQHF
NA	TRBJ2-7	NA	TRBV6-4	TGTGCCAGCAGTACCGCGACAGGCTTTTCCTACGAGCAGTACTTC	CASSTATGFSYEQYF
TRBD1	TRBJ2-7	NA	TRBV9	TGTGCCAGCAGCGCCCAAGGGGACAGTCTCTACGAGCAGTACTTC	CASSAQGDSLYEQYF
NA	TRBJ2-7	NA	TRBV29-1	TGCAGCGTTGGCAGCTACGAGCAGTACTTC	CSVGSYEQYF
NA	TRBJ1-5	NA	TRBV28	TGTGCCAGCAACCCCGTAACAGGGTCCAATCAGCCCCAGCATTTT	CASNPVTGSNQPQHF
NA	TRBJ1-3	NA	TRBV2	TGTGCCAGCAGTGTTCTGGTCGGGGGAGCCGGAAACACCATATATTTT	CASSVLVGGAGNTIYF
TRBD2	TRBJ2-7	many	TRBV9	TGTGCCAGCAGCCCCGAACCCAGCGGGGGAGTGTACGAGCAGTACTTC	CASSPEPSGGVYEQYF
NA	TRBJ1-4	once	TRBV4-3	TGCGCCAGCAGCCAAGACGCGGGCGGCATGGCTGAAAAACTGTTTTTT	CASSQDAGGMAEKLFF
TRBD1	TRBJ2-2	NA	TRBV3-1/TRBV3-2	TGTGCCAGCAGTCAAAGCATGGCAGGGGGCTACACCGGGGAGCTGTTTTTT	CASSQSMAGGYTGELFF
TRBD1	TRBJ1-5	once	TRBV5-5	TGTGCCAGCAGCTTGGGGGGACAGGATAATCAGCCCCAGCATTTT	CASSLGGQDNQPQHF
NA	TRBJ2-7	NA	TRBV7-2	TGTGCCAGCAGCGTTCGGACAGGTCGGGAGTACGAGCAGTACTTC	CASSVRTGREYEQYF
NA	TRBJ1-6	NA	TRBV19	TGTGCCAGTAGTACTGGCTTTGTAGGAGGAACTTCACCCCTCCACTTT	CASSTGFVGGTSPLHF
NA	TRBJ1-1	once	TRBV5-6	TGTGCCAGCAGCCGTTCGGGAGGCACTGAAGCTTTCTTT	CASSRSGGTEAFF
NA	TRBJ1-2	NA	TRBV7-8	TGTGCCAGCAGCCAAACTACAGGCCAAAGCTATGGCTACACCTTC	CASSQTTGQSYGYTF
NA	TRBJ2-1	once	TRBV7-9	TGTGCCAGGGAAGAGGAGGGTAACGAGCAGTTCTTC	CAREEEGNEQFF
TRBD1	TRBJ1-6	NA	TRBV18	TGTGCCAGCTCACCGGGGACAGGGTCCTATAATTCACCCCTCCACTTT	CASSPGTGSYNSPLHF
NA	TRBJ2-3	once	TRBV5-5	TGTGCCAGCAGCTTGGACGCGGGCGGGGTTGGTACGCAGTATTTT	CASSLDAGGVGTQYF
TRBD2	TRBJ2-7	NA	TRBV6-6	TGTGCCAGCAGAAACCCCCCCGGGGGGGAGCAGTACTTC	CASRNPPGGEQYF
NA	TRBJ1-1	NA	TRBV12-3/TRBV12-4	TGTGCCAGCAGTTTAATGGACGGGGCTGAAGCTTTCTTT	CASSLMDGAEAFF
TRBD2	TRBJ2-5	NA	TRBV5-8	TGTGCCAGCAGCTTCCAGGGAGGGCAAGAGACCCAGTACTTC	CASSFQGGQETQYF
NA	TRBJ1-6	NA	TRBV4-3	TGCGCCAGCAGGGACACGAACAATTCACCCCTCCACTTT	CASRDTNNSPLHF
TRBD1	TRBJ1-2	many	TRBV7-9	TGTGCCAGCAGCCAAACAGGGGCCAACTATGGCTACACCTTC	CASSQTGANYGYTF
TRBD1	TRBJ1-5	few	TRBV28	TGTGCCAGCAGCCCGGGACAGGGGGGGGGAATTGGGTATCAGCCCCAGCATTTT	CASSPGQGGGIGYQPQHF
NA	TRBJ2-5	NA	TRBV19	TGTGCCAGTAGTTTCCAGGGGCGCGAGACCCAGTACTTC	CASSFQGRETQYF
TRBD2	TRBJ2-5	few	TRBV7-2	TGTGCCAGCAGGATTAGCGGGAGCCAAGAGACCCAGTACTTC	CASRISGSQETQYF
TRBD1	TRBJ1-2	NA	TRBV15	TGTGCCACCAGCAGATCAGGGACAGACCACTATGGCTACACCTTC	CATSRSGTDHYGYTF
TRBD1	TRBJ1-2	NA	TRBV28	TGTGCCAGCAGTCCACAGGGGAAACACTATGGCTACACCTTC	CASSPQGKHYGYTF
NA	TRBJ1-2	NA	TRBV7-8	TGTGCCAGCAGCCCTCTGTTTGGCTACACCTTC	CASSPLFGYTF
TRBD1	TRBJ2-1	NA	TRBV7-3	TGTGCCAGCAGCCCCGGGACAGGGTCAAACTCCTACAATGAGCAGTTCTTC	CASSPGTGSNSYNEQFF
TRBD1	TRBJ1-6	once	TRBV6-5	TGTGCCAGCAGTCCAACAGGGACAGAGTTCCCCCTCCACTTT	CASSPTGTEFPLHF
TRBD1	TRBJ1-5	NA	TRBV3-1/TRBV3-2	TGTGCCAGCAGCCCGTCCGGGACAGGGTACAATCAGCCCCAGCATTTT	CASSPSGTGYNQPQHF
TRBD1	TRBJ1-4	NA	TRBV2	TGTGCCAGCAAACTACAAGGACAGGGGGGAGAAAAACTGTTTTTT	CASKLQGQGGEKLFF
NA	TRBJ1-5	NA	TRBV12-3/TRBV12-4	TGTGCCAGCAGTTCCAATAGCAATCAGCCCCAGCATTTT	CASSSNSNQPQHF
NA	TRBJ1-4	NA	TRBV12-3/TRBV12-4	TGTGCCAGCAGACCAACAGGGAAAAGAAAACTGTTTTTT	CASRPTGKRKLFF
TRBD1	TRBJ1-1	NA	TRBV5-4	TGTGCCAGCAGACCAGGGGGCGAAGTGGGCCGGAACACTGAAGCTTTCTTT	CASRPGGEVGRNTEAFF
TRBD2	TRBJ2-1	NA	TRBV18	TGTGCCAGCTTGACTAGCGGGTTGGGGAACAATGAGCAGTTCTTC	CASLTSGLGNNEQFF
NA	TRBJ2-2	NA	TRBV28	TGTGCCAGCAGTTTACGACTTTGGACCGGGGAGCTGTTTTTT	CASSLRLWTGELFF
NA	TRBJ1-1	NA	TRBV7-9	TGTGCCAGCAGCCGCACAGGGATGGACACTGAAGCTTTCTTT	CASSRTGMDTEAFF
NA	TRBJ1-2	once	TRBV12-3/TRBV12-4	TGTGCCAGCCTCTTGGGGGGGAGCCATGGCTACACCTTC	CASLLGGSHGYTF
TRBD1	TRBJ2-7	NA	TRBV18	TGTGCCAGCTCACCACAGGGACAGGGATCCTACGAGCAGTACTTC	CASSPQGQGSYEQYF
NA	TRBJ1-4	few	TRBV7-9	TGTGCCAGCAGCTTAGGAGACAGGACTACTAATGAAAAACTGTTTTTT	CASSLGDRTTNEKLFF
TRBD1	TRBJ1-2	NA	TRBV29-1	TGCAGCGTTGAAACAGGGGGGTACTATGGCTACACCTTC	CSVETGGYYGYTF
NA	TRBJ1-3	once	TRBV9	TGTGCCAGCAGCGTAGAAGGGACACCTGGAAACACCATATATTTT	CASSVEGTPGNTIYF
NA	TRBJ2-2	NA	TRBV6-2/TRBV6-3	TGTGCCAGCAGCCCAGGGGACACCGGGGAGCTGTTTTTT	CASSPGDTGELFF
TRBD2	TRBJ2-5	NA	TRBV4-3	TGCGCCAGCAGCCAAGGTAGCGGGTTCCAAGAGACCCAGTACTTC	CASSQGSGFQETQYF
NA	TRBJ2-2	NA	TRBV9	TGTGCCAGCAGTTGGACTCCCTCAAAGGGCACCGGGGAGCTGTTTTTT	CASSWTPSKGTGELFF
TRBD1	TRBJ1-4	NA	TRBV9	TGTGCCAGCAGCGTGACTGGACAGGGGCGGGAAAAACTGTTTTTT	CASSVTGQGREKLFF
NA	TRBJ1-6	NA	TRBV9	TGTGCCAGCAGCGCAACCGCTCAGGGGAGCGGTAATTCACCCCTCCACTTT	CASSATAQGSGNSPLHF
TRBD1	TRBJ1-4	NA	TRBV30	TGTGCCTGCAGGGGGCGGTGGGATAATGAAAAACTGTTTTTT	CACRGRWDNEKLFF
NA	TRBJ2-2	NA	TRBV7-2	TGTGCCAGCAGCTTATCACGACAGTACACCGGGGAGCTGTTTTTT	CASSLSRQYTGELFF
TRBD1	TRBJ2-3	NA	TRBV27	TGTGCCAGTAGGGACAGTCTTTTTCGTACGCAGTATTTT	CASRDSLFRTQYF
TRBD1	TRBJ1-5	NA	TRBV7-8	TGTGCCAGCAGCTTAGGGGACAGTCACAATCAGCCCCAGCATTTT	CASSLGDSHNQPQHF
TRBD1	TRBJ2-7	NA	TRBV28	TGTGCCAGCAGTTTAGGGGGACAGGGAGGCGACGAGCAGTACTTC	CASSLGGQGGDEQYF
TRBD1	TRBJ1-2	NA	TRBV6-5	TGTGCCAGCAGTAACACCGGGACAGGGAGCGGCTACACCTTC	CASSNTGTGSGYTF